This T cell receptor (beta chain) was recovered during a study of cytomegalovirus exposure and HLA in healthy donors. 13 Jbeta primers and 60 Vbeta primers were used for the PCR. Here immunoSEQ multiplex PCR was the method, and the copy in TCRdb shows in-frame clones only, minus some. The table includes roughly 190,000 clones, around 78% detected once. J lost 4 bases, V lost 2 bases, and 1 base had no gene match. The CDR3 is 14 residues long. Germline CDR1 MRHNA, CDR2 SNTAGT. The sequenced material came from PBMCs. The TCR was taken from a woman between 25 and 40 years old in good health and CMV-seropositive. V usage is TRBV6-4 and J usage is TRBJ2-3; 9 positions agree with TRBD2. DNA of the CDR3: TGTGCCAGCAGTGACGGCGGGGGGGCAGATACGCAGTATTTT. This sequence encodes CASSDGGGADTQYF.